The sample holds one count of the clone carrying this TCR beta chain. The data are from a study of control samples from healthy donors and cancer patients. The germline gives CDR1 SNHLY, CDR2 FYNNEI. The ends were cut back, 4 bases at V and 0 bases at J, with 13 bases in the middle. This CDR3 has 17 residues. Sequencing used immunoSEQ multiplex PCR; TCRdb keeps in-frame clones, though not all of them. The profile shows under 30,000 clones, over 75% of them singletons. Sequenced material: PBMCs. This TCR came from an older woman with head and neck cancer. The V call is TRBV2, the J call TRBJ1-6, with a possible D match to TRBD1 (6 bases). In DNA, the CDR3 is TGTGCCAGCAGTGGAGGACAGCTGAGCTCCTATAATTCACCCCTCCACTTT. It is translated as CASSGGQLSSYNSPLHF.